This T cell receptor beta chain was sequenced during a study of breast tumors, draining lymph nodes, adjacent tissues. Comments on this clonotype: Antigen unknown.

General study results and limits: The lymph node origin of tumor T cells was framed as consistent with a hypothesis, not demonstrated. Data fit most tumor T cells coming from lymph node, expanding in tumor. Compared with basal-like, luminal-like tumors shared significantly more repertoire with nontumor tissue. Tumor repertoires ranked between lymph nodes and nontumor tissue in diversity, with V and J gene preferences.

TCRdb itself ran the multiplex PCR reads through MiXCR, one entry per CDR3 protein. The data contain about 21,000 distinct CDR3 sequences, approximately 40% of them singletons. Trimming took 3 bases from V and 2 from J; bases not matched to a gene: 6. This CDR3 has 16 residues. Germline loops: CDR1 SGHDN, CDR2 FVKESK. This chain uses TRBV14 with TRBJ2-3, with TRBD2 identical over 9 bases. Sequenced: breast tumor tissue. The clonotype originates from a female donor with breast cancer. Some clones in this sample may be carry-over from other donors' samples. CDR3 DNA sequence: TGTGCCAGCAGCCAGGGGGGCGGGGGGGACACAGATACGCAGTATTTT. Translation gives CASSQGGGGDTDTQYF.